These 2 T cell receptor beta chains were all obtained from the same sample, sequenced in a study of shared clonotypes between healthy human individuals. Measured with immunoSEQ multiplex PCR; TCRdb has only the in-frame clones, and not every one. This table holds about 190,000 clones, approximately 60% found once. Material: memory CD4+ T cells sorted from blood. Indicated subset: CD45RA-negative fraction. Receptor source: a man aged 25 to 40 in good health.

V is TRBV10-3 and J is TRBJ2-7; tentatively, D is TRBD1 (5 bases). This CDR3 is 14 amino acids long. The germline CDR1 and CDR2 sequences are ENHRY and SYGVKD. The V end was cut by 6 bases, the J end by 2 bases, with 14 bases between. CDR3 residues: CAISDSKATYEQYF. For the CDR3, the DNA is TGTGCCATCAGCGACAGTAAGGCTACCTACGAGCAGTACTTC.

The V and J genes are TRBV28 and TRBJ2-7; D perhaps matches TRBD2 (6 bases). The germline V gene encodes CDR1 MDHEN and CDR2 SYDVKM. The CDR3 totals 14 residues. V was cut by 4 bases and J by 7 bases, with 17 bases left in between. CDR3 DNA sequence: TGTGCCAGCAGTTCCCCATTGGGGGGAAAGGAGCAGTACTTC. Its translation: CASSSPLGGKEQYF.